A single sample is the source of the 24 T cell receptor beta chains below, sequenced in a study of cytomegalovirus exposure and HLA in healthy donors. Primers included in the PCR were 60 Vbeta and 13 Jbeta primers. Clones were sequenced by immunoSEQ multiplex PCR, and TCRdb holds only the in-frame ones, with some missing. The profile shows over 120,000 clones, 75% to 85% of them singletons. Input material: PBMCs. The receptor source for this set is a man between 40 and 49 years old in good health and CMV-seronegative.

V is TRBV7-9 and J is TRBJ2-3, with 10 bases matching TRBD1. Germline CDR1 SEHNR, CDR2 FQNEAQ (reference sequence). This CDR3 spans 14 amino acids. The ends lost 5 bases at V and 6 bases at J; junction bases unmatched: 5. In DNA form, the CDR3 reads TGTGCCAGCAGCCAGACAGGGGGCCTCGATACGCAGTATTTT. Residues: CASSQTGGLDTQYF.

The chain employs TRBV27 and TRBJ1-2, with unresolved D. The CDR3 totals 13 residues. Per germline, CDR1 MNHEY and CDR2 SMNVEV (reference sequence). Between the trimmed V and J ends, which lost 2 bases and 8 bases, there was a span of 12 bases. DNA for the CDR3: TGTGCCAGCAGTTTACGAGGGCCTGGGGGCTACACCTTC. This sequence encodes CASSLRGPGGYTF.

The chain employs TRBV18 and TRBJ2-7, with a possible D match to TRBD1 (6 bases). The CDR3 runs to 15 residues. The germline CDR1 and CDR2 sequences are KGHSH and LQKENI. Trimming cost V 2 bases and J 2 bases, with 13 bases left between them. CDR3: CASSPEQGHPYEQYF. The CDR3 DNA follows: TGTGCCAGCTCACCAGAACAGGGTCATCCCTACGAGCAGTACTTC.

The chain is built from TRBV6-5 and TRBJ1-2, with D possibly matching TRBD1 (5 bases). The CDR3 sequence is 14 residues long. V gave up 0 bases and J gave up 8 bases, with 13 bases separating them. CDR1 and CDR2 from the germline V gene are MNHEY and SVGAGI. The CDR3 spells CASSYSGGRKGYTF. CDR3 bases: TGTGCCAGCAGTTACTCGGGGGGACGAAAAGGCTACACCTTC.

This clone has just one count. The rearrangement joins TRBV5-4 to TRBJ2-6; 9 positions agree with TRBD1. J lost 0 bases, V lost 4 bases, and 11 bases had no gene match. Germline-derived CDR1 and CDR2 are SGHNT and YYREEE (reference sequence). The CDR3 is 19 amino acids. Here the CDR3 reads CASSTGTGLTTSGANVLTF. CDR3 coding DNA: TGTGCCAGCAGCACCGGGACAGGGCTTACTACCTCTGGGGCCAACGTCCTGACTTTC. Full variable domain (missing parts from reference TRBV5-4 and TRBJ2-6): ETGVTQSPTHLIKTRGQQVTLRCSSQSGHNTVSWYQQALGQGPQFIFQYYREEENGRGNFPPRFSGLQFPNYSSELNVNALELDDSALYLCASSTGTGLTTSGANVLTFGAGSRLTVL.

The chain couples TRBV29-1 to TRBJ1-1, with D perhaps TRBD1 (6 bases). The ends were cut back, 3 bases at V and 3 bases at J, with 17 bases in the middle. This CDR3 is built from 15 residues. The germline V gene has CDR1 SQVTM and CDR2 ANQGSEA. The CDR3 DNA reads as TGCAGCGTTGACACCACAGGGATGTGGTACACTGAAGCTTTCTTT. It is translated as CSVDTTGMWYTEAFF.

The chain is built from TRBV4-2 and TRBJ2-3, with 9 bases that match TRBD2. The CDR3 runs 18 residues. The ends lost 0 bases at V and 1 base at J; junction bases unmatched: 8. Germline-derived CDR1 and CDR2 are LGHNA and YNFKEQ. CDR3 nucleotide sequence: TGTGCCAGCAGCCAAGAAGGGCAGCGGGGGGAAGGCACAGATACGCAGTATTTT. Its translation: CASSQEGQRGEGTDTQYF.

In nucleotides, the CDR3 is TGCGCCAGCAGCTTATCATTGACAGGGGGCTACGAGCAGTACTTC. It encodes CASSLSLTGGYEQYF. The rearrangement uses TRBV5-1 and TRBJ2-7, with 9 bases matching TRBD1. The CDR3 loop spans 15 amino acids. Germline assignment: CDR1 SGHRS and CDR2 YFSETQ. J lost 3 bases, V lost 2 bases, and 6 bases had no gene match.

This clone was counted a few times. The genes are TRBV15 and TRBJ1-4, with a weak D call TRBD1 (6 bases). The germline V and J ends were trimmed by 5 bases and 7 bases, with 14 bases remaining between them. This CDR3 region has 14 residues. Germline V gene sequence: CDR1 LNHNV, CDR2 YYDKDF (reference sequence). This CDR3 reads CATSLTGLGEKLFF. CDR3 coding DNA: TGTGCCACCAGCCTAACAGGGTTGGGTGAAAAACTGTTTTTT.

The chain has TRBV11-3 and TRBJ1-1; 7 positions match TRBD1. J gave up 4 bases and V 5 bases, and 4 bases lay outside the gene matches. The germline V gene has CDR1 SGHNT and CDR2 YENEEA. The CDR3 contains 13 residues. This chain's CDR3 is CASSKGAGTEAFF. The CDR3 nucleotides read TGTGCCAGCAGCAAGGGGGCCGGCACTGAAGCTTTCTTT.

V gene TRBV6-1 combines with J gene TRBJ1-1; perhaps TRBD1 as D (6 bases). Germline V lookup: CDR1 MNHNS, CDR2 SASEGT. The CDR3 has 15 amino acids. The V end was cut by 6 bases, the J end by 1 base, with 15 bases between. The CDR3 nucleotides read TGTGCCAGCAGCCCCACGGGACACCCGAACACTGAAGCTTTCTTT. It codes for CASSPTGHPNTEAFF.

The gene calls are TRBV2 and TRBJ1-6; D is uncertain. The CDR3 has 15 amino acids. The V gene lost 8 bases and the J gene lost 6 bases, with 17 bases spanning the gap. The germline CDR1 and CDR2 sequences are SNHLY and FYNNEI. Written as DNA, the CDR3 is TGTGCCAGCCTGAGGTACACCACTGCTAATTCACCCCTCCACTTT. Protein product: CASLRYTTANSPLHF.

The rearrangement joins TRBV5-5 to TRBJ2-2; 7 nucleotides match TRBD1. The V segment lost 0 bases and the J segment 7 bases; nucleotides outside the gene matches: 6. Germline CDR1 SGHKS, CDR2 YYEKEE (reference sequence). The CDR3 runs 15 residues. The CDR3 sequence: CASSLVGTEIGELFF. As DNA, the CDR3 is TGTGCCAGCAGCTTGGTGGGGACAGAAATCGGGGAGCTGTTTTTT.

The J gene is TRBJ2-3, the V gene TRBV6-1; TRBD1 agrees at 10 bases. The V gene's germline CDR1 is MNHNS and CDR2 SASEGT. The CDR3 runs 16 residues. With V trimmed by 4 bases and J by 0 bases, 4 bases remained unmatched. The CDR3 region is CASSGQGALSTDTQYF. CDR3 bases: TGTGCCAGCAGTGGACAGGGGGCTCTTAGCACAGATACGCAGTATTTT.

The gene calls are TRBV6-5 and TRBJ1-1; 8 bases line up with TRBD1. The CDR3 sequence is 15 residues long. Germline V CDR1 and CDR2: MNHEY, SVGAGI. V lost 4 bases to trimming and J lost 1 base; unmatched junction nucleotides: 5. The chain's CDR3 is CASSFLGQGNTEAFF. CDR3 bases: TGTGCCAGCAGTTTCCTCGGACAGGGGAACACTGAAGCTTTCTTT.

The V gene is TRBV29-1, the J gene TRBJ2-5, with 14 bases that match TRBD2. J gave up 7 bases and V 7 bases, and 8 bases lay outside the gene matches. CDR3 length equals 14 residues. Germline CDR1 SQVTM, CDR2 ANQGSEA. The CDR3 protein is CSAGLAGGTGTQYF. The CDR3 nucleotides are TGCAGCGCCGGACTAGCGGGGGGAACCGGGACCCAGTACTTC.

This chain connects TRBV19 to TRBJ1-3; D is uncertain. Germline loops: CDR1 LNHDA, CDR2 SQIVND (reference sequence). The CDR3 covers 12 residues. The germline V and J ends were trimmed by 9 bases and 0 bases, with 6 bases remaining between them. Here the CDR3 reads CASGSSGNTIYF. DNA of the CDR3: TGTGCCAGCGGGAGCTCTGGAAACACCATATATTTT.

This clone was found a few times. V is TRBV18 and J is TRBJ2-2; D perhaps matches TRBD1 (6 bases). V gave up 6 bases and J gave up 5 bases, with 10 bases separating them. The CDR3 has 13 residues. CDR1 is KGHSH, CDR2 LQKENI, per germline. CDR3 sequence reads: CASSIQGTGELFF. The DNA of the CDR3 is TGTGCCAGCTCGATACAGGGAACCGGGGAGCTGTTTTTT. Complete variable domain (other parts from reference TRBV18 and TRBJ2-2): NAGVMQNPRHLVRRRGQEARLRCSPMKGHSHVYWYRQLPEEGLKFMVYLQKENIIDESGMPKERFSAEFPKEGPSILRIQQVVRGDSAAYFCASSIQGTGELFFGEGSRLTVL.

J is TRBJ2-2 and V is TRBV6-1, with D hard to call. The CDR3 spans 15 residues. Germline V gene lookup returns CDR1 MNHNS and CDR2 SASEGT. V was shortened by 6 bases and J by 3 bases, with 14 bases between the two germline ends. The CDR3 here is CASRTVAAHTGELFF. CDR3 in DNA: TGTGCCAGCAGGACGGTTGCGGCGCACACCGGGGAGCTGTTTTTT.

V is TRBV19 and J is TRBJ1-1, with D possibly TRBD1 on 5 matching bases. The CDR3 loop spans 13 amino acids. V dropped 5 bases and J dropped 8 bases, with 15 bases sitting between them. Per germline, CDR1 LNHDA and CDR2 SQIVND (reference sequence). Here the CDR3 DNA reads TGTGCCAGTAGTCTGGGGCCCTCGACGGAAGCTTTCTTT. Encoded protein: CASSLGPSTEAFF.

The chain recombines TRBV4-3 with TRBJ1-4; D unresolved. The CDR3 has 14 amino acids. Between the trimmed V and J ends, which lost 4 bases and 4 bases, there was a span of 10 bases. Germline assignment: CDR1 LGHNA and CDR2 YSLEER. The CDR3 DNA sequence: TGCGCCAGCAGCCTGATACTGTTTAATGAAAAACTGTTTTTT. It encodes CASSLILFNEKLFF.

J is TRBJ2-7 and V is TRBV6-5; 10 bases match TRBD1. Germline CDR1 and CDR2: MNHEY and SVGAGI. CDR3 length: 14 residues. After removal of 6 bases from V and 5 bases from J, the junction contained 7 bases not matched to a gene. CDR3 residues: CASSAGTGVHEQYF. In DNA, the CDR3 is TGTGCCAGCAGCGCCGGGACAGGGGTCCACGAGCAGTACTTC.

The V call is TRBV29-1, the J call TRBJ2-1; 10 bases fit TRBD1. Germline V gives CDR1 SQVTM, CDR2 ANQGSEA. There are 16 residues in the CDR3. V lost 4 bases, J lost 4 bases, and 10 bases stayed unmatched. CDR3 region: CSVGRGQGYEYNEQFF. The CDR3 nucleotides read TGCAGCGTTGGGCGGGGACAGGGGTACGAGTACAATGAGCAGTTCTTC.

Concerning this clone itself: The sample holds other DNA sequences that translate to the same CDR3. The rearrangement links TRBV5-1 to TRBJ2-3; D unresolved. Germline V gene sequence: CDR1 SGHRS, CDR2 YFSETQ. V shed 0 bases and J shed 1 base, with 6 bases lying between them. The CDR3 runs 14 residues. DNA of the CDR3: TGCGCCAGCAGCTTGGCTTCAGGCACAGATACGCAGTATTTT. Protein: CASSLASGTDTQYF.